This entry features one TCR beta chain sequence. There is no known antigen for this receptor. No base-level quality is on record; no much larger clone is a single base apart. Other DNA variants within this sample encode the same CDR3. Healthy HIV-negative adults with no recently reported acute infections or vaccinations were included as donors. Only Caucasian adults living in Nashville, Tennessee, USA were represented among the donors. CD4+ T cells were enriched by magnetic negative selection; naive cells were then positively selected on CD45RA, and the negative fraction formed the memory subset. Blood was obtained by leukapheresis, after which PBMCs were separated by Ficoll-Histopaque density gradient centrifugation and cryopreserved in liquid nitrogen vapor phase. Analytical flow cytometry was used to check the purity and quantity of each magnetically sorted T cell population. Genomic DNA was isolated from each sorted fraction and quantified by UV absorbance on a Nanodrop 2000c.

This specimen belongs to a study of shared clonotypes between healthy human individuals (dated by TCRdb to the early 2020s). In the study overall: Three men and a couple of women, aged 18 to 49 years, made up the cohort. For each donor, CD4 naive and CD4 memory were each run on three plates, CD8 naive on two plates, and CD8 memory on one plate. To estimate repertoire size and how much clonotype sharing occurs between individuals, the study deeply sequenced the blood TCR repertoires of roughly 5 healthy adults. To increase sequencing depth and limit assay-specific biases, different laboratories used diverse techniques to prepare libraries and sequence TCR repertoires. Leukapheresis yielded between about 0.85 and 10 billion PBMCs per donor.

Paper-wide results and their limitations: Compared with non-shared clonotypes, clonotypes shared by all four sorted-subset donors had higher generation probabilities. Because the study included only a small number of donors, the genetic and exposure-history diversity represented was limited. Based on pairwise subsampling, the degree of clonotype sharing among donors was expected to be affected by sequencing depth. Only blood was sampled, and tissue TCR repertoires likely differ from those in blood. Even with the large sequencing depth, rarefaction of the sorted-subset datasets indicated that sequencing was incomplete. Estimated clonotype richness was generally larger for naive than for memory subsets. Around 5.4% of naive CD4, 3.5% of naive CD8, 2.3% of memory CD4, and 0.4% of memory CD8 clonotypes were shared across several donors.

Using the deep immunoSEQ assay, multiplex PCR amplified TCR CDR3 regions from genomic DNA. Extracted genomic DNA from each cell subset was spread evenly across all wells of several immunoSEQ 96-well plates, with each plate serving as a replicate. For sorted subsets, approximately 190 ng genomic DNA, equal to 30,000 to 35,000 T cell genomes, was loaded into each replicate PCR. Purified libraries were quantified with a Qubit 3.0 fluorometer, sized on a Bioanalyzer 2100, and re-quantified with the KAPA Library Quantification kit. Every immunoSEQ 96-well plate was sequenced on a dedicated single-read 150-cycle Illumina NextSeq 550 flow cell. On the authors' methods: Because only junctional sequences without quality scores were contained in the immunoSEQ output, filtering matching that applied to full-length reads could not be performed. To assign V/J genes and CDR3, sequences were annotated against IMGT germline references using PyIR, a Python wrapper for IgBLAST v1.9. Reads were filtered out if the reads had weak V/J assignments (E-value above 1e-6), no CDR3, stop codons, out-of-frame junctions, or ambiguous translated residues. V3J clonotypes were defined as sequences sharing the same inferred V gene, J gene, and CDR3 amino acid sequence. The percentage overlap between two repertoires was calculated by dividing the number of shared unique clonotypes by the size of the smaller repertoire. Repertoire richness was assessed with RTK rarefaction, the Chao1 estimator, and Recon v2.1 estimates of unobserved clonotypes. OLGA was used to compute generation probabilities for all TCRbeta clonotypes that the gDNA method yielded from a handful of donors. TCRdb took this table from immuneACCESS and kept in-frame rearrangements with V and J called. Such tables lack part of the clones; where checked against another copy, unresolved V genes explain under half of the gap, and the rest is unexplained. V and J calls plus clone size are reproduced from that table; the DNA served to infer D and trimming. The sample table records approximately 1,500,000 clones; more than 95% of these occur just once. About 1.2% of the sample lies in the top ten.

The germline V gene supplies CDR1 MDHEN and CDR2 SYDVKM. Compared with germline, V lacks 5 bases and J lacks 2 bases; bases without a gene match: 5. Including cysteine and phenylalanine, the CDR3 has 14 amino acids. The DNA shown is the 42-base CDR3, in frame from base 1. The V and J segments used are TRBV28 and TRBJ1-2; 7 central nucleotides agree with TRBD1. Material for sequencing was naive CD4+ T cells sorted from blood. Explained via the paper, the cell subset or site label denotes: CD45RA+ positively selected. This clonotype originated in a man aged 25 to 40 in good health. The DNA is as follows: TGTGCCAGCAGTCTACTGGACAGGAACTATGGCTACACCTTC. Translated, this gives CASSLLDRNYGYTF.